This TCR beta chain is drawn from a study of metastatic and nonmetastatic thyroid tumors. The CDR3 spans 16 residues. V trimming: 0 bases; J trimming: 7 bases; junction bases outside the gene matches: 6. Germline V gene data show CDR1 as PRHDT and CDR2 as FYEKMQ (reference sequence). Ahead of thyroid surgery, no patient had received treatment of any kind. TCRdb re-processed the PCR reads through MiXCR. There are approximately 69,000 clones in the sample; 14% occur only once, and about 6.5% lies in the top ten. This clonotype was obtained from a male donor with papillary thyroid cancer or a benign thyroid nodule (not recorded which). Some clones in this sample may be carry-over from other donors' samples. Sequences were obtained from blood. The chain has TRBV13 and TRBJ2-1, with TRBD2 identical over 10 bases. The CDR3 nucleotides are TGTGCCAGCAGCTTAGGAGCCCCGGGACTAGCGAATGAGCAGTTCTTC. Translating gives CASSLGAPGLANEQFF.